These T cell receptor beta chains were read from a single sample in a study of cytotoxic CD8 clonotypes in ibrutinib-treated CLL. The protocol was immunoSEQ multiplex PCR, while the TCRdb copy is restricted to in-frame clones and leaves out a portion. The repertoire includes approximately 280,000 clones, 65% to 85% of them detected once, and around 6% sits in the top ten. This specimen consisted of PBMCs, obtained at disease progression, from a patient treated with ibrutinib. Every receptor here comes from a human donor with chronic lymphocytic leukemia. Each CDR3 is given with its conserved first and last residue. Each record gives: clone size, V gene, D gene, J gene, CDR3 DNA, CDR3 protein. D genes are given only for firm matches. Clone size is given for some rows only: seen once, a few or many times, or a class if the clone is expanded.

clone_size: once; v_call: TRBV19; d_call: .; j_call: TRBJ1-5; cdr3_nt: TGTGCCAGTACCTATGAACAGGGAGGAGGCGATCAGCCCCAGCATTTT; cdr3_aa: CASTYEQGGGDQPQHF
clone_size: .; v_call: TRBV18; d_call: .; j_call: TRBJ2-2; cdr3_nt: TGTGCCAGCTCATCCTACACAGGGAACACCGGGGAGCTGTTTTTT; cdr3_aa: CASSSYTGNTGELFF
clone_size: .; v_call: TRBV5-1; d_call: TRBD1; j_call: TRBJ2-1; cdr3_nt: TGCGCCAGCAGCTTGGCAGTAGGGGGCGTCGGGGACAATGAGCAGTTCTTC; cdr3_aa: CASSLAVGGVGDNEQFF
clone_size: .; v_call: TRBV18; d_call: TRBD1; j_call: TRBJ2-5; cdr3_nt: TGTGCCAGCTCCGGAAGGGACAGCCAAGAGACCCAGTACTTC; cdr3_aa: CASSGRDSQETQYF
clone_size: .; v_call: TRBV7-9; d_call: .; j_call: TRBJ1-2; cdr3_nt: TGTGCCAGCAGCCGGACAGCCGGGGGGGAGTATGGCTACACCTTC; cdr3_aa: CASSRTAGGEYGYTF
clone_size: once; v_call: TRBV10-3; d_call: TRBD1; j_call: TRBJ1-1; cdr3_nt: TGTGCCATCAGTGACCTGGGACAGGGGGCGCAGAACACTGAAGCTTTCTTT; cdr3_aa: CAISDLGQGAQNTEAFF
clone_size: .; v_call: TRBV11-2; d_call: TRBD1; j_call: TRBJ1-2; cdr3_nt: TGTGCCAGCAGCGCGGACAGGTTAACTTATGGCTACACCTTC; cdr3_aa: CASSADRLTYGYTF
clone_size: few; v_call: TRBV28; d_call: TRBD1; j_call: TRBJ2-7; cdr3_nt: TGTGCCAGCAGGACAGGGGGAACCTACGAGCAGTACTTC; cdr3_aa: CASRTGGTYEQYF
clone_size: many; v_call: TRBV10-3; d_call: .; j_call: TRBJ1-5; cdr3_nt: TGTGCCATCAGGGAGGGCAAGGGTCAGCCCCAGCATTTT; cdr3_aa: CAIREGKGQPQHF
clone_size: .; v_call: TRBV4-1; d_call: .; j_call: TRBJ2-5; cdr3_nt: TGCGCCAGCAGCCAAGATAGGGCTGTCCAAGAGACCCAGTACTTC; cdr3_aa: CASSQDRAVQETQYF
clone_size: .; v_call: TRBV4-3; d_call: .; j_call: TRBJ2-1; cdr3_nt: TGCGCCAGCAGCCAGGACCCGGGGCCCAGGGAGTGGAATGAGCAGTTCTTC; cdr3_aa: CASSQDPGPREWNEQFF
clone_size: once; v_call: TRBV5-1; d_call: TRBD1; j_call: TRBJ1-3; cdr3_nt: TGCGCCAGCAGCCCGCTGGGACAGGGGGCGCGTTCCGGAAACACCATATATTTT; cdr3_aa: CASSPLGQGARSGNTIYF
clone_size: .; v_call: TRBV7-9; d_call: .; j_call: TRBJ2-7; cdr3_nt: TGTGCCAGCAGCCACGCAAGGAGCTCCTACGAGCAGTACTTC; cdr3_aa: CASSHARSSYEQYF
clone_size: .; v_call: TRBV12-5; d_call: .; j_call: TRBJ1-5; cdr3_nt: TGTGCTAGTGGTTTGTCCAGCAATCAGCCCCAGCATTTT; cdr3_aa: CASGLSSNQPQHF
clone_size: once; v_call: TRBV4-3; d_call: .; j_call: TRBJ2-5; cdr3_nt: TGCGCCAGCAGCCAAGTAGGAGGCCTGGGGAGGGAGACCCAGTACTTC; cdr3_aa: CASSQVGGLGRETQYF
clone_size: .; v_call: TRBV29-1; d_call: TRBD1; j_call: TRBJ1-1; cdr3_nt: TGCAGCGTACCGGACAGGACCTTAGGTTCATATGAAGCTTTCTTT; cdr3_aa: CSVPDRTLGSYEAFF
clone_size: few; v_call: TRBV29-1; d_call: TRBD1; j_call: TRBJ1-1; cdr3_nt: TGCAGCGCAATACAGGGGGGGGACACTGAAGCTTTCTTT; cdr3_aa: CSAIQGGDTEAFF
clone_size: .; v_call: TRBV6-6; d_call: .; j_call: TRBJ1-1; cdr3_nt: TGTGCCAGCAGTTTTTGGGCAGGGGCACGGGACACTGAAGCTTTCTTT; cdr3_aa: CASSFWAGARDTEAFF
clone_size: .; v_call: TRBV7-2; d_call: TRBD1; j_call: TRBJ1-5; cdr3_nt: TGTGCCAGCACCTCCAGGGGGGGTGGCAATCAGCCCCAGCATTTT; cdr3_aa: CASTSRGGGNQPQHF
clone_size: .; v_call: TRBV29-1; d_call: .; j_call: TRBJ1-4; cdr3_nt: TGCAGCGTTGATTTGGAGGGATGGGAAAAACTGTTTTTT; cdr3_aa: CSVDLEGWEKLFF
clone_size: .; v_call: TRBV7-9; d_call: .; j_call: TRBJ1-2; cdr3_nt: TGTGCCAGCAGCTTAGGGCAGGGAGTGGGGCATGGCTACACCTTC; cdr3_aa: CASSLGQGVGHGYTF
clone_size: .; v_call: TRBV15; d_call: .; j_call: TRBJ2-2; cdr3_nt: TGTGCCACCAGCAACCACGACAGGCCGGAAACCGGGGAGCTGTTTTTT; cdr3_aa: CATSNHDRPETGELFF
clone_size: .; v_call: TRBV2; d_call: .; j_call: TRBJ2-1; cdr3_nt: TGTGCCAGCAGTGACGCTAGCGAGCAGTTCTTC; cdr3_aa: CASSDASEQFF
clone_size: .; v_call: TRBV19; d_call: TRBD1; j_call: TRBJ1-1; cdr3_nt: TGTGCCAGTAGTATAGCGAGACAGGGGTGGAACACTGAAGCTTTCTTT; cdr3_aa: CASSIARQGWNTEAFF
clone_size: .; v_call: TRBV27; d_call: .; j_call: TRBJ2-7; cdr3_nt: TGTGCCAGCAGTTTAAGTAGGGCATTGGGCTACGAGCAGTACTTC; cdr3_aa: CASSLSRALGYEQYF
clone_size: .; v_call: TRBV6-1; d_call: .; j_call: TRBJ2-5; cdr3_nt: TGTGCCAGCGCCATCTTCTCAGGCCAGTACTTC; cdr3_aa: CASAIFSGQYF
clone_size: .; v_call: TRBV5-4; d_call: .; j_call: TRBJ2-2; cdr3_nt: TGTGCCAGCAGCTTGGTCGAAGGAAACACCGGGGAGCTGTTTTTT; cdr3_aa: CASSLVEGNTGELFF
clone_size: .; v_call: TRBV5-1; d_call: .; j_call: TRBJ1-1; cdr3_nt: TGCGCCAGCAGCTTGGGAGGGATAGAAGCTTTCTTT; cdr3_aa: CASSLGGIEAFF
clone_size: .; v_call: TRBV10-3; d_call: TRBD1; j_call: TRBJ1-1; cdr3_nt: TGTGCCATCAGTGATACACAGGGGGTTATTTCTGAAGCTTTCTTT; cdr3_aa: CAISDTQGVISEAFF
clone_size: few; v_call: TRBV5-4; d_call: .; j_call: TRBJ1-2; cdr3_nt: TGTGCCAGCAGCTTGCGAGATGGCTACACCTTC; cdr3_aa: CASSLRDGYTF
clone_size: few; v_call: TRBV6-4; d_call: .; j_call: TRBJ1-2; cdr3_nt: TGTGCCAGCAGTGAATGGCCTAACTATGGCTACACCTTC; cdr3_aa: CASSEWPNYGYTF
clone_size: .; v_call: TRBV7-9; d_call: .; j_call: TRBJ2-2; cdr3_nt: TGTGCCAGCAGCTTAGAGGTGGGCGCGTCATTCGGGGAGCTGTTTTTT; cdr3_aa: CASSLEVGASFGELFF
clone_size: .; v_call: TRBV28; d_call: .; j_call: TRBJ2-2; cdr3_nt: TGTGCCACCCGGCGGGGTGTCACCGGGGAGCTGTTTTTT; cdr3_aa: CATRRGVTGELFF
clone_size: .; v_call: TRBV6-5; d_call: .; j_call: TRBJ2-6; cdr3_nt: TGTGCCAGCAGTCCCTCGGCCAACGTCCTGACTTTC; cdr3_aa: CASSPSANVLTF
clone_size: .; v_call: TRBV18; d_call: .; j_call: TRBJ2-2; cdr3_nt: TGTGCCAGCTCACCCAGGAACACCGGGGAGCTGTTTTTT; cdr3_aa: CASSPRNTGELFF
clone_size: .; v_call: TRBV18; d_call: .; j_call: TRBJ2-7; cdr3_nt: TGTGCCAGCTCAAGCCATACCAGGGACGAGCAGTACTTC; cdr3_aa: CASSSHTRDEQYF
clone_size: few; v_call: TRBV10-3; d_call: .; j_call: TRBJ1-5; cdr3_nt: TGTGCCATCAGCGAAAACCTAAACCAGCCCCAGCATTTT; cdr3_aa: CAISENLNQPQHF
clone_size: .; v_call: TRBV2; d_call: TRBD2; j_call: TRBJ2-1; cdr3_nt: TGTGCCAGCACAAGCGAGCGGGATCGGGCCAATGAGCAGTTCTTC; cdr3_aa: CASTSERDRANEQFF
clone_size: .; v_call: TRBV5-6; d_call: .; j_call: TRBJ2-7; cdr3_nt: TGTGCCAGCAGCTACCAAACCAGGGTCCACGAGCAGTACTTC; cdr3_aa: CASSYQTRVHEQYF
clone_size: .; v_call: TRBV13; d_call: TRBD1; j_call: TRBJ2-5; cdr3_nt: TGTGCCAGCAGGTCGCTCGGACAGGGGGAGACCCAGTACTTC; cdr3_aa: CASRSLGQGETQYF
clone_size: once; v_call: TRBV11-2; d_call: TRBD2; j_call: TRBJ2-3; cdr3_nt: TGTGCCAGCAGCTTAGCGGGGCGGGGGACAGATACGCAGTATTTT; cdr3_aa: CASSLAGRGTDTQYF
clone_size: .; v_call: TRBV27; d_call: TRBD1; j_call: TRBJ2-7; cdr3_nt: TGTGCCAGCAGTTTAACCGGGACAGTTGGTTACGAGCAGTACTTC; cdr3_aa: CASSLTGTVGYEQYF
clone_size: .; v_call: TRBV7-9; d_call: .; j_call: TRBJ2-3; cdr3_nt: TGTGCCAGCAGCCCATGGAGTGGGGCGACTGTCACAGATACGCAGTATTTT; cdr3_aa: CASSPWSGATVTDTQYF
clone_size: .; v_call: TRBV7-8; d_call: .; j_call: TRBJ2-1; cdr3_nt: TGTGCCAGCAGCCTAAGTATTAGGTTTGGTCCCCACAATGAGCAGTTCTTC; cdr3_aa: CASSLSIRFGPHNEQFF
clone_size: .; v_call: TRBV29-1; d_call: TRBD2; j_call: TRBJ2-3; cdr3_nt: TGCAGCGTTGCCCCTAGCGGGAGGGTTGTGTGGACAGATACGCAGTATTTT; cdr3_aa: CSVAPSGRVVWTDTQYF
clone_size: .; v_call: TRBV10-3; d_call: .; j_call: TRBJ2-3; cdr3_nt: TGTGCCATCAGTCAATTGACCCTATCGGGGACAGATACGCAGTATTTT; cdr3_aa: CAISQLTLSGTDTQYF
clone_size: .; v_call: TRBV7-2; d_call: .; j_call: TRBJ2-1; cdr3_nt: TGTGCCAGCAGCTTCACCTTAGGCCAGCAGTTCTTC; cdr3_aa: CASSFTLGQQFF
clone_size: .; v_call: TRBV27; d_call: .; j_call: TRBJ1-1; cdr3_nt: TGTGCCAGCAGTTTACAGGGTTCCACTGAAGCTTTCTTT; cdr3_aa: CASSLQGSTEAFF
clone_size: once; v_call: TRBV28; d_call: TRBD1; j_call: TRBJ2-7; cdr3_nt: TGTGCCAGCGACGGGACAGCGACCCACGAGCAGTACTTC; cdr3_aa: CASDGTATHEQYF
clone_size: .; v_call: TRBV4-1; d_call: .; j_call: TRBJ2-7; cdr3_nt: TGCGCCAGCAGCCAAGAGGAATCCCGTTACGAGCAGTACTTC; cdr3_aa: CASSQEESRYEQYF
clone_size: .; v_call: TRBV5-4; d_call: TRBD1; j_call: TRBJ2-5; cdr3_nt: TGTGCCAGCAGCTTGGGGGAAGGGGGCCTCCAAGAGACCCAGTACTTC; cdr3_aa: CASSLGEGGLQETQYF
clone_size: .; v_call: TRBV7-6; d_call: .; j_call: TRBJ2-5; cdr3_nt: TGTGCCAGCAGCTTATGGCCCCGGGGGCTCCAAGAGACCCAGTACTTC; cdr3_aa: CASSLWPRGLQETQYF
clone_size: .; v_call: TRBV15; d_call: .; j_call: TRBJ2-3; cdr3_nt: TGTGCCACCAGCGGGAAGGACTCACACTCTTACACAGATACGCAGTATTTT; cdr3_aa: CATSGKDSHSYTDTQYF
clone_size: .; v_call: TRBV29-1; d_call: .; j_call: TRBJ1-1; cdr3_nt: TGCAGCGTTGAAGTGCGGGGTTTTTCTTTGCGAGCTTTCTTT; cdr3_aa: CSVEVRGFSLRAFF